This T cell receptor (beta chain) was recorded in a study of shared clonotypes between healthy human individuals. Several immunoSEQ 96-well plates shared each subset's DNA, each plate a replicate. The repertoire was sequenced with immunoSEQ multiplex PCR; TCRdb's copy has only in-frame clones and lacks some. The table lists fewer than 650,000 clones, just over 75% of them singletons, with about 12% in the top ten. This clone has more than one count but fewer than ten. The target antigen is unknown. Notes on the study in general: Investigators collected only blood, and repertoires in tissues likely differ. Expectations were that clonotype sharing among donors would be affected by sequencing depth.

V was shortened by 1 base and J by 0 bases, with 12 bases between the two germline ends. This CDR3 region has 17 residues. CDR1 and CDR2 (germline): MGHRA, YSYEKL. The donors were all Caucasian adults (living in Nashville, Tennessee). The chain uses TRBV4-1 and TRBJ2-2, with D possibly TRBD2 on 5 matching bases. The sequenced sample was PBMCs. The receptor comes from a woman aged 40 to 55 in good health. Some clones in this sample may be carry-over from other donors' samples. This CDR3 reads CASSQGWSGSNTGELFF. The CDR3 nucleotides are TGCGCCAGCAGCCAAGGTTGGAGCGGCTCGAACACCGGGGAGCTGTTTTTT.